These 2 T cell receptor beta chains were all obtained from the same sample, sequenced in a study of PD-1 blockade in mismatch repair-deficient tumors. Produced via immunoSEQ multiplex PCR; TCRdb's table is partial and in-frame only. The sample contains roughly 130,000 clones, about 88% of which appear only once. This specimen was peripheral blood, taken approximately 69 weeks after starting pembrolizumab. The receptors originated from an adult with mismatch repair-deficient cancer.

The CDR3: CASSTGTVNTEAFF. The CDR3 DNA reads TGTGCCAGCAGCACAGGGACAGTGAACACTGAAGCTTTCTTT. The chain has TRBV11-2 and TRBJ1-1; 7 bases map to TRBD1. Looked up from germline, CDR1 is SGHAT and CDR2 is FQNNGV. The CDR3 is 14 amino acids. The junction had 3 bases not matched to a gene; V was cut back by 5 bases and J by 0 bases.

This clone was observed a single time. The chain uses TRBV11-2 and TRBJ2-1; D is ambiguous. The CDR3 is 15 residues long. Trimming pared 3 bases from V and 0 bases from J, leaving 9 bases between. The germline CDR1 and CDR2 sequences are SGHAT and FQNNGV. The CDR3 protein is CASSFIHRSYNEQFF. The CDR3 DNA sequence: TGTGCCAGCAGCTTTATCCACCGCTCCTACAATGAGCAGTTCTTC. The full variable domain, completed using reference TRBV11-2 and TRBJ2-1, is EAGVAQSPRYKIIEKRQSVAFWCNPISGHATLYWYQQILGQGPKLLIQFQNNGVVDDSQLPKDRFSAERLKGVDSTLKIQPAKLEDSAVYLCASSFIHRSYNEQFFGPGTRLTVL.